This T cell receptor beta chain was documented in a study of monozygotic twins with inflammatory bowel disease. Broader study findings: Patients got different immunosuppressive treatments, which may have made their repertoires more variable.

Template switching introduced UMIs that contain a 6-nucleotide sample barcode. TCRdb reprocessed the 5' RACE reads, with one entry per CDR3 protein and no DNA. This repertoire includes some 440,000 distinct CDR3 sequences. This CDR3 is built from 16 residues. Germline CDR1 SQVTM, CDR2 ANQGSEA. With respect to this clonotype: Its antigen is unidentified.

The rearrangement links TRBV29-1 to TRBJ2-7; TCRdb proposes TRBD1, but this gene call is untestable without DNA. The sequencing input was blood. The sequence was collected from a human donor with ulcerative colitis or Crohn's disease, or a healthy co-twin of an affected twin (not recorded which). CDR3 amino acids: CSVEGGQGLHDYEQYF.